One and the same sample provided the 5 T cell receptor beta chains below, sequenced in a study of T-cell reconstitution after alpha-beta-depleted transplantation in children. The authors prepared the TCRbeta library with unique molecular identifiers. From the PCR reads, TCRdb called clonotypes with MiXCR, one entry per CDR3 protein. The profile shows about 460,000 distinct CDR3 sequences, approximately 13% of them singletons. Source: PBMCs from the stem cell graft donor, taken from the stem cell graft. The origin of the receptors is a human donor who donated a stem cell graft to a child with combined immunodeficiency.

This clonotype was observed many times. This chain connects TRBV6-1 to TRBJ2-7, with D uncertain. CDR1 is MNHNS, CDR2 SASEGT, per germline. The CDR3 loop spans 17 amino acids. Trimming shortened V by 6 bases and J by 2 bases, and 23 bases separated the two germline ends. The CDR3 reads CASSDDTDWMRPYEQYF. In DNA, the CDR3 is TGTGCCAGCAGCGATGACACCGACTGGATGAGACCCTACGAGCAGTACTTC.

This clonotype has at least ten counts. A junction end diverges from the germline sequence, so it may reflect a read error. The chain couples TRBV30 to TRBJ2-2; D assignment may be TRBD1 or TRBD2 (5 bases each). Germline CDR1 and CDR2: GTSNPN and SVGIG (reference sequence). The CDR3 totals 14 residues. The CDR3 sequence is CAWSVRVGREKVVF. The CDR3 DNA sequence: TGTGCCTGGAGTGTACGCGTGGGCAGGGAGAAAGTTGTTTTT.

The chain combines TRBV20-1 with TRBJ2-3, with TRBD2 matching 8 bases. This CDR3 spans 13 amino acids. Unmatched junction bases numbered 4, after V lost 4 bases and J lost 4 bases. CDR1 and CDR2 from the germline V gene are DFQATT and SNEGSKA (reference sequence). Here the CDR3 reads CSAIRSGADTQYF. CDR3 nucleotide sequence: TGCAGTGCTATACGTAGCGGGGCAGATACGCAGTATTTT.

The sample holds a few counts of this clonotype. The CDR3 bases are TGTGCCAGCAGCTTAGACAGCCAACACAGCACAGATACGCAGTATTTT. The encoded protein is CASSLDSQHSTDTQYF. The chain employs TRBV7-2 and TRBJ2-3; unclear D gene. V dropped 1 base and J dropped 0 bases, with 11 bases sitting between them. Germline CDR1 reads SGHTA; CDR2 reads FQGNSA. This CDR3 is built from 16 residues.

V is TRBV7-2 and J is TRBJ2-4; D is uncertain. The germline V gene encodes CDR1 SGHTA and CDR2 FQGNSA. V was shortened by 8 bases and J by 7 bases, with 9 bases between the two germline ends. The CDR3 covers 11 residues. In DNA form, the CDR3 reads TGTGCCAGCGGCGATTGGAACATTCAGTACTTC. The encoded protein is CASGDWNIQYF.